Presented here are 14 T cell receptor beta chains from one specimen sequenced in a study of T-cell reconstitution after alpha-beta-depleted transplantation in children. Unique molecular identifiers tagged the TCRbeta library. TCRdb itself ran the PCR reads through MiXCR, one entry per CDR3 protein. The data hold roughly 590,000 distinct CDR3 sequences, with around 16% observed a single time. The specimen comprised PBMCs from the stem cell graft donor, sampled from the stem cell graft. All receptors come from a human donor who donated a stem cell graft to a child with acute myeloid leukemia.

The J gene is TRBJ1-1, the V gene TRBV5-1, with 7 bases aligning to TRBD1. In germline, CDR1 is SGHRS, CDR2 YFSETQ. This CDR3 region has 17 residues. V dropped 2 bases and J dropped 6; count of bases not matched to a gene: 16. CDR3 sequence reads: CASSFPSAGGVYAEAFF. In DNA, the CDR3 is TGCGCCAGCAGCTTTCCGTCTGCAGGGGGTGTTTACGCTGAAGCTTTCTTT. Combining the CDR3 with reference TRBV5-1 and TRBJ1-1 gives the whole variable domain KAGVTQTPRYLIKTRGQQVTLSCSPISGHRSVSWYQQTPGQGLQFLFEYFSETQRNKGNFPGRFSGRQFSNSRSEMNVSTLELGDSALYLCASSFPSAGGVYAEAFFGQGTRLTVV.

As concerns this clonotype: A far larger clone is only one base removed, so a read error is likely. V is TRBV7-2 and J is TRBJ2-3; 7 nucleotides match TRBD1. The CDR3 runs to 14 residues. Germline CDR1 reads SGHTA; CDR2 reads FQGNSA. The CDR3 nucleotides read TGTGCCAGCAGCTTAGACAGGGGCACATATACGCAGTATTTT. Translated: CASSLDRGTYTQYF.

CDR3 in amino acids: CASSQGYTPNTEAFF. CDR3 sequence (DNA): TGCGCCAGCAGCCAAGGCTATACGCCGAACACTGAAGCTTTCTTT. V gene TRBV4-3 combines with J gene TRBJ1-1; unclear D gene. Trimming cost V 1 base and J 1 base, with 10 bases left between them. Germline assignment: CDR1 LGHNA and CDR2 YSLEER. This CDR3 spans 15 amino acids.

The chain links TRBV11-2 to TRBJ2-3; weak D call: TRBD1 (6 bases). Deletions cut 3 bases from V and 4 bases from J, with 11 bases between. The length of the CDR3 is 14 residues. CDR1 and CDR2 (germline): SGHAT, FQNNGV. The CDR3 reads CASSFTGTSDTQYF. The CDR3 bases are TGTGCCAGCAGCTTTACAGGGACGTCAGATACGCAGTATTTT.

Regarding this clonotype: In this CDR3 the conserved last residue, phenylalanine or tryptophan, is missing, so a read error is likely. The genes are TRBV7-3 and TRBJ2-3; D possibly matches TRBD1 or TRBD2 (5 bases each). Germline V gene sequence: CDR1 SGHTA, CDR2 FQGTGA. This CDR3 comprises 14 residues. Trimming pared 0 bases from V and 1 base from J, leaving 5 bases between. The chain's CDR3 is CASSLTGGTDTQYV. CDR3 coding DNA: TGTGCCAGCAGCTTAACGGGGGGCACAGATACGCAGTATGTT.

This chain connects TRBV20-1 to TRBJ2-7; no definite D call. V was cut by 4 bases and J by 2 bases, with 15 bases left in between. Germline V gives CDR1 DFQATT, CDR2 SNEGSKA (reference sequence). The CDR3 has 14 amino acids. The CDR3 sequence: CSANQAPTAYEQYV. CDR3 coding DNA: TGCAGTGCTAACCAGGCCCCGACTGCCTACGAGCAGTACGTC.

The chain employs TRBV7-9 and TRBJ2-1; 10 bases map to TRBD1. The CDR3 consists of 15 residues. The germline V gene encodes CDR1 SEHNR and CDR2 FQNEAQ (reference sequence). V lost 5 bases, J lost 7 bases, and 8 bases stayed unmatched. The CDR3 nucleotides read TGTGCCAGCAGCACCGGGACAGGGGTTTTGAATGAGCAGTTCTTC. Residues: CASSTGTGVLNEQFF. Looking up the rest from reference TRBV7-9 and TRBJ2-1 gives the full variable domain: DTGVSQNPRHKITKRGQNVTFRCDPISEHNRLYWYRQTLGQGPEFLTYFQNEAQLEKSRLLSDRFSAERPKGSFSTLEIQRTEQGDSAMYLCASSTGTGVLNEQFFGPGTRLTVL.

The chain links TRBV7-9 to TRBJ2-3; TRBD1 or TRBD2 may be the D gene (5 bases each). CDR1 is SEHNR, CDR2 FQNEAQ, per germline (reference sequence). The CDR3 contains 14 residues. V was shortened by 4 bases and J by 4 bases, with 12 bases between the two germline ends. CDR3 sequence: CASSSRRGPDTQYF. In DNA, the CDR3 is TGTGCCAGCAGCTCCCGTAGGGGACCAGATACGCAGTATTTT.

V gene TRBV6-5 combines with J gene TRBJ2-5; no clear D gene. The CDR3 totals 13 residues. Trimming removed 8 bases at V and 5 bases at J, with 15 bases between. Germline-derived CDR1 and CDR2 are MNHEY and SVGAGI. CDR3 region: CASSWSVGETQYF. The CDR3 DNA follows: TGTGCCAGCTCCTGGTCGGTCGGGGAGACCCAGTACTTC.

This clonotype appeared many times. The chain combines TRBV20-1 with TRBJ2-5; D perhaps matches TRBD2 (7 bases). The germline V and J ends were trimmed by 5 bases and 2 bases, with 18 bases remaining between them. Per germline, CDR1 DFQATT and CDR2 SNEGSKA (reference sequence). The CDR3 contains 15 residues. CDR3 bases: TGCAGTGCTGGAAGGGAGGGGGAAGAACAAGAGACCCAGTACTTC. Its translation: CSAGREGEEQETQYF.

Many counts were recorded for this clonotype. This sequence joins TRBV12-3 or TRBV12-4 and TRBJ1-1; no firm D call. Trimming cost V 9 bases and J 3 bases, with 14 bases left between them. The CDR3 length is 13 residues. The CDR3 coding sequence is TGTGCCAGTTTGGCGGGGTCTTACACTGAAGCTTTCTTT. It yields the protein CASLAGSYTEAFF.

This chain links TRBV4-1 with TRBJ1-2; D is undetermined. The CDR3 is made up of 14 amino acids. The germline CDR1 and CDR2 sequences are MGHRA and YSYEKL. Trimming took 0 bases from V and 6 from J, leaving 11 bases between them. The chain's CDR3 is CASSQDSLPDGYTF. CDR3 DNA sequence: TGCGCCAGCAGCCAAGATAGCTTACCGGATGGCTACACCTTC.

In this sample, this clonotype turned up many times. The chain links TRBV20-1 to TRBJ1-4, with D possibly matching TRBD1 (5 bases). This CDR3 spans 14 amino acids. V lost 3 bases to trimming and J lost 2 bases, with 10 bases between them. Per the germline V gene, CDR1 is DFQATT and CDR2 is SNEGSKA (reference sequence). The CDR3 bases are TGCAGTGCTAGTCGGGGGGTGACTAATGAAAAACTGTTTTTT. Protein product: CSASRGVTNEKLFF.

The V call is TRBV4-3, the J call TRBJ2-2; TRBD1 is a possible D gene (6 bases). The CDR3 runs to 19 residues. The germline V gene encodes CDR1 LGHNA and CDR2 YSLEER. V lost 0 bases and J lost 6, with 23 bases in between. The CDR3 region has the DNA TGCGCCAGCAGCCAAGAAAGGCTGGACAATGGGACACCTCCCGGGGAGCTGTTTTTT. Translating it yields CASSQERLDNGTPPGELFF.